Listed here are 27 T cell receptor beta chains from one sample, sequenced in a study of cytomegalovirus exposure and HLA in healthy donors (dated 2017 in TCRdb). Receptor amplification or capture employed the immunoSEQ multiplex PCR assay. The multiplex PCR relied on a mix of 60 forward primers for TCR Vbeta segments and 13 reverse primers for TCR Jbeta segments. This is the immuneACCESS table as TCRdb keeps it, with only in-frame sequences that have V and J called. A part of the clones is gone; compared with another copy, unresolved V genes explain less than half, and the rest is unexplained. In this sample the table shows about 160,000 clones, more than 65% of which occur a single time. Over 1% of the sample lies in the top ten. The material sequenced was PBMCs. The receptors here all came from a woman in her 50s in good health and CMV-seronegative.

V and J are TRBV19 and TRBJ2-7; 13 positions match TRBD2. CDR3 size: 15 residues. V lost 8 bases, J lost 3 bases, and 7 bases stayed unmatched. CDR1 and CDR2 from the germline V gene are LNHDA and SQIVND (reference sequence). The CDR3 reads CASGALAGGLYEQYF. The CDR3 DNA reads TGTGCCAGTGGGGCACTAGCGGGAGGGCTCTACGAGCAGTACTTC.

The CDR3 sequence: CASMKGQDSGGYGTQYF. The CDR3 DNA reads as TGCGCCAGCATGAAAGGCCAAGATAGCGGGGGGTATGGGACCCAGTACTTC. This sequence joins TRBV5-1 and TRBJ2-5; 10 nucleotides match TRBD2. CDR1 and CDR2 from the germline V gene are SGHRS and YFSETQ. Trimming took 6 bases from V and 7 from J; bases not matched to a gene: 18. The CDR3 length is 17 residues. Combining the CDR3 with reference TRBV5-1 and TRBJ2-5 gives the whole variable domain KAGVTQTPRYLIKTRGQQVTLSCSPISGHRSVSWYQQTPGQGLQFLFEYFSETQRNKGNFPGRFSGRQFSNSRSEMNVSTLELGDSALYLCASMKGQDSGGYGTQYFGPGTRLLVL.

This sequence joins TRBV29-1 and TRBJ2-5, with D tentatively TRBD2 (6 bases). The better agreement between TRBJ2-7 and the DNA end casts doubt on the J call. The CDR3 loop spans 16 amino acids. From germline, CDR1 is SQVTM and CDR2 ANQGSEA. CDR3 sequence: CSVKNLEGLSPYEQYF. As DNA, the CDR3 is TGCAGCGTCAAAAACCTCGAGGGACTTAGCCCCTACGAGCAGTACTTC.

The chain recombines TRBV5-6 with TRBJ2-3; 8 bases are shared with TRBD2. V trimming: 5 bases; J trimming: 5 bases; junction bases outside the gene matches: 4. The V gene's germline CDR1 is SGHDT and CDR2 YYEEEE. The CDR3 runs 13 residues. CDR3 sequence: CASSQAGVDTQYF. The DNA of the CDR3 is TGTGCCAGCAGTCAAGCGGGAGTAGATACGCAGTATTTT.

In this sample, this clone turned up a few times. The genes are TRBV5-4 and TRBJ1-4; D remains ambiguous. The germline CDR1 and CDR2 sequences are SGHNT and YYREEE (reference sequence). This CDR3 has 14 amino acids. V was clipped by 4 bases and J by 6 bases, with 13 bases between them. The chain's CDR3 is CASSPGSAYEKLFF. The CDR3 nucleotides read TGTGCCAGCAGCCCGGGGTCCGCGTATGAAAAACTGTTTTTT. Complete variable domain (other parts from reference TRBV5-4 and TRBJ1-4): ETGVTQSPTHLIKTRGQQVTLRCSSQSGHNTVSWYQQALGQGPQFIFQYYREEENGRGNFPPRFSGLQFPNYSSELNVNALELDDSALYLCASSPGSAYEKLFFGSGTQLSVL.

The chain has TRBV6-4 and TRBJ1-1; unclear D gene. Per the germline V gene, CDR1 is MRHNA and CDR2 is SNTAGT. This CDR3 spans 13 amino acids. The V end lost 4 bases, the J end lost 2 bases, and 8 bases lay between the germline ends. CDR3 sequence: CASSANINTEAFF. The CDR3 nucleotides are TGTGCCAGCAGTGCAAACATAAACACTGAAGCTTTCTTT.

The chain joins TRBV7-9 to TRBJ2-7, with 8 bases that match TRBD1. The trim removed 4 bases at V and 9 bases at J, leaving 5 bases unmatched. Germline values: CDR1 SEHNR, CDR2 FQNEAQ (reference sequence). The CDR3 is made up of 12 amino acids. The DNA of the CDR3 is TGTGCCAGCAGCTCCGGACAGGGTGCGCAGTACTTC. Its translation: CASSSGQGAQYF.

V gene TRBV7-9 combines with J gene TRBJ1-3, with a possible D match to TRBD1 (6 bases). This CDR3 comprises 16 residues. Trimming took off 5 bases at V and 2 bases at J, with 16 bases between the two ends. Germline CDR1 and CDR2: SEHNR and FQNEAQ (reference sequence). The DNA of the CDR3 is TGTGCCAGCAGCGCTCCAGGCCGGGACACTGGAAACACCATATATTTT. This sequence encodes CASSAPGRDTGNTIYF.

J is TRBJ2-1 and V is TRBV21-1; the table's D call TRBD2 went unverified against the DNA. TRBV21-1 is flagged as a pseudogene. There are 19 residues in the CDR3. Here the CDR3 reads CASSPRGLAGGPAYNEQFF. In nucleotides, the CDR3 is TGTGCCAGCAGCCCCAGGGGACTAGCGGGAGGGCCCGCCTACAATGAGCAGTTCTTC.

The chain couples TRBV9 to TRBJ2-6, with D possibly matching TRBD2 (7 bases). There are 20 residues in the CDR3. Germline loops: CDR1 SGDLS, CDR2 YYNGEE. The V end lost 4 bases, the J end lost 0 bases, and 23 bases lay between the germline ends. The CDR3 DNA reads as TGTGCCAGCAGCAGAGAGGGGGAGGGTTACTTCAGCTCTGGGGCCAACGTCCTGACTTTC. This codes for CASSREGEGYFSSGANVLTF.

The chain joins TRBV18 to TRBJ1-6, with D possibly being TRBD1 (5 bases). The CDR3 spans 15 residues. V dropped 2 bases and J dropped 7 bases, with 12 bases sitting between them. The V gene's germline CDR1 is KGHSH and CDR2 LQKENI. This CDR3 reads CASSPLTESNSPLHF. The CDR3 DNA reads TGTGCCAGCTCACCATTGACAGAATCCAATTCACCCCTCCACTTT.

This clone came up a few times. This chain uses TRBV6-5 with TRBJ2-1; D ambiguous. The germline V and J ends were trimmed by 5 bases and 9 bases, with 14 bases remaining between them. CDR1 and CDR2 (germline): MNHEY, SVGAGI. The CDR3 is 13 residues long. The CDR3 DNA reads TGTGCCAGCAGTGGGCAGGCTCGTGGTGAGCAGTTCTTC. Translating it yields CASSGQARGEQFF.

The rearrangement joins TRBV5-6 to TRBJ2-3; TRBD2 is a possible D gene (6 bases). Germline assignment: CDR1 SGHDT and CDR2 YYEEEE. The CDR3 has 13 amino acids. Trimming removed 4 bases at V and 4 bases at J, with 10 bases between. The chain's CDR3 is CASSETRPDTQYF. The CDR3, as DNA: TGTGCCAGCAGCGAGACTAGGCCAGATACGCAGTATTTT.

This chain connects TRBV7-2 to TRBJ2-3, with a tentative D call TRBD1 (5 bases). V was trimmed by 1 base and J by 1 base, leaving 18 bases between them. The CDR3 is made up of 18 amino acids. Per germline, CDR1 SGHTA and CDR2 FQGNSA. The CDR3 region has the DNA TGTGCCAGCAGCTTAGTTGGGGCTTACGCAGTACGCACAGATACGCAGTATTTT. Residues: CASSLVGAYAVRTDTQYF.

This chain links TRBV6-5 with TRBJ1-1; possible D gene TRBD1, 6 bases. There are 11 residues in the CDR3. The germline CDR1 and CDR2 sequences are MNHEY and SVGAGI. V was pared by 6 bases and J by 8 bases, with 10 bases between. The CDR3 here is CASRSQGEAFF. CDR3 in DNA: TGTGCCAGCAGGTCACAGGGAGAAGCTTTCTTT.

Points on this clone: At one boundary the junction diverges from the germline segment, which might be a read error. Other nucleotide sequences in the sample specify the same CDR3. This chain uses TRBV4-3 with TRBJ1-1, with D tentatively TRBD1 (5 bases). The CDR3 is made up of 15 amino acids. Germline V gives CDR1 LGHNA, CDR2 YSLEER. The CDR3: CASSQGGGMNTEAFF. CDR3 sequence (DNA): TGCGCCAGCAGCCAAGGGGGCGGGATGAACACTGAGGCTTTCTTT.

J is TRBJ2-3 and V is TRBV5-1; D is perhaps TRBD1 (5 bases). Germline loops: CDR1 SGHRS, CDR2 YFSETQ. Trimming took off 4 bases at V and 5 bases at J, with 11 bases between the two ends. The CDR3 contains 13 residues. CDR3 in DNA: TGCGCCAGCAGCCCCAGGGTAGGAGATACGCAGTATTTT. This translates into CASSPRVGDTQYF.

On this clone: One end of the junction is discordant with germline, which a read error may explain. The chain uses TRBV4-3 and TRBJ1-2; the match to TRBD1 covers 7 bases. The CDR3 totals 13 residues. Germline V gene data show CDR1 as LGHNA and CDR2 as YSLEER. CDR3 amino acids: CAGSQLQGYGYTF. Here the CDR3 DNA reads TGCGCCGGCAGCCAACTACAGGGGTATGGCTACACCTTC.

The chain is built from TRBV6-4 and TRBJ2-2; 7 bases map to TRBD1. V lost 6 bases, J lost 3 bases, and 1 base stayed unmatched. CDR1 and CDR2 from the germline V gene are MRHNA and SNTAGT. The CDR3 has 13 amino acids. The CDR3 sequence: CASRGQDTGELFF. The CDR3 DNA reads TGTGCCAGCAGAGGACAGGACACCGGGGAGCTGTTTTTT.

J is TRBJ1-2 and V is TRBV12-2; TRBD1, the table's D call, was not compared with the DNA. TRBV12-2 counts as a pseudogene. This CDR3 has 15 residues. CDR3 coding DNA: TGTGCAAGTCGCTTCTACAGGATCGCTAACTATGGCTACACCTTC. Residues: CASRFYRIANYGYTF.

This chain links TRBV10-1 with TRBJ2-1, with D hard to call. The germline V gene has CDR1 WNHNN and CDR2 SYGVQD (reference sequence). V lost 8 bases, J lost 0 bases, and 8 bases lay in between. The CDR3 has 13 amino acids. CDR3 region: CASAVDSYNEQFF. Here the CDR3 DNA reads TGCGCCAGCGCGGTGGACTCCTACAATGAGCAGTTCTTC.

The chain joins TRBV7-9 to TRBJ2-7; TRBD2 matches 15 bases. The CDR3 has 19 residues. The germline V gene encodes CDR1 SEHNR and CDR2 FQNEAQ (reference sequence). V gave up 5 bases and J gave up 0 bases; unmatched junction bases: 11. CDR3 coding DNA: TGTGCCAGCAGCAGACTGGGGACTAGCGGGGGGCGAAGCTCCTACGAGCAGTACTTC. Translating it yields CASSRLGTSGGRSSYEQYF.

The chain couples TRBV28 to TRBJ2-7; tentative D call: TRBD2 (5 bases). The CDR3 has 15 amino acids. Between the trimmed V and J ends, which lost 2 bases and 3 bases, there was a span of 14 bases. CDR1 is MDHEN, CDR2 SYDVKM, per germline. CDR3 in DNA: TGTGCCAGCAGTTTACGGGTACGGACTGACTACGAGCAGTACTTC. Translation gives CASSLRVRTDYEQYF.

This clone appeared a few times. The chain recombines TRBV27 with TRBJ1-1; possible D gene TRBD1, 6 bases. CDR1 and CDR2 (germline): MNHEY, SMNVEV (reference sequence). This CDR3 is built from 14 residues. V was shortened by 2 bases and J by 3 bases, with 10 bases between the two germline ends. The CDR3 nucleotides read TGTGCCAGCAGTTTACAGGGGTCGTACACTGAAGCTTTCTTT. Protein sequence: CASSLQGSYTEAFF.

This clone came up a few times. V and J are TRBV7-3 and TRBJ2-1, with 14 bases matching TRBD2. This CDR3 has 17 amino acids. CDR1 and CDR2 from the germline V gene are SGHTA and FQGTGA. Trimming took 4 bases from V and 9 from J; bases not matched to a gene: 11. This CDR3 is CASSSTGLAGVVGEQFF. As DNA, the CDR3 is TGTGCCAGCAGCTCTACGGGACTAGCGGGAGTAGTAGGTGAGCAGTTCTTC.

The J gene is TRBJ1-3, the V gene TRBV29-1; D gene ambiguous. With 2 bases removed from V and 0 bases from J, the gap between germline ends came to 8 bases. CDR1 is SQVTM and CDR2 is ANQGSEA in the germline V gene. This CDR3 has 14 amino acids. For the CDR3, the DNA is TGCAGCGTTGAATCTGGCAGCTCTGGAAACACCATATATTTT. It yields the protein CSVESGSSGNTIYF. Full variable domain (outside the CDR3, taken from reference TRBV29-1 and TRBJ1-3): SAVISQKPSRDICQRGTSLTIQCQVDSQVTMMFWYRQQPGQSLTLIATANQGSEATYESGFVIDKFPISRPNLTFSTLTVSNMSPEDSSIYLCSVESGSSGNTIYFGEGSWLTVV.

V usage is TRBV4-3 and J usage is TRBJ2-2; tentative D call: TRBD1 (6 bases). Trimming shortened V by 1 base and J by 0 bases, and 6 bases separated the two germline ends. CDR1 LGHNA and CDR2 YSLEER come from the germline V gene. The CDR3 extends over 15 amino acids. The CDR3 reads CASSQGGPNTGELFF. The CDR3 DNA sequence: TGCGCCAGCAGCCAAGGGGGGCCGAACACCGGGGAGCTGTTTTTT.